This T cell receptor beta chain was found in a study of cytomegalovirus exposure and HLA in healthy donors (dated by TCRdb to 2016 to 2017). For the study in its entirety: According to an earlier analysis of 587 of the donors, about 190 million T cells yielded 95 million to 140 million unique TCR beta sequences and 276 Gb of sequence data. Of the 300 to 450 genotyped donors, approximately 83% fell in the genetic ancestry cluster associated with self-reported Caucasian donors. All discovery cohort repertoires had been generated using a single sequencing platform. The later analysis used no new phenotypic data to find candidate immune exposures, relying instead on TCR beta sequences and their occurrence across donors. Four or five DR-DQ haplotypes were handled as single units for association and clustering because linkage in the cohort was strong. HLA typing covered class I and class II loci at four-digit resolution. Around 300 gigabases of sequencing data and approximately 93 million unique TCR sequences were included in an early release covering about 620 HLA-typed donors. Donor age, sex, ethnicity and CMV serostatus were compiled together with the repertoire data. To decide whether each TCR beta V gene segment behaved as functional or pseudogenic, an earlier analysis of several hundred of the donors relied on high-throughput TCR beta sequencing. Among about 400 genotyped donors of the cohort, an average of roughly 230,000 unique TCR beta nucleotide sequences was sequenced per donor, of which 15% to 20% were non-productive. In addition to the first cohort of approximately 670 subjects, a separate validation cohort of 120 different subjects was used. The study used immunosequencing to profile the T cell repertoires of 670 or so subjects and linked those repertoires to cytomegalovirus serostatus. To predict cytomegalovirus infection status, the study combined high-throughput TCR immunosequencing, statistical association of individual TCRs with disease status, and machine learning. The number of typed donors differed by locus: roughly 629-640 for A, B, C, DRB1 and DQB1; 522 for DQA1; about 600 for DPA1; and some 470 for DPB1. A later genetic analysis used genome-wide SNP genotypes for about 60% of the roughly 670 donors, treating that subset as a discovery cohort. The study aimed to test whether cataloging public T cell receptors could reveal signatures of past pathogen exposure. A later analysis re-examined previously published TCR beta repertoires from roughly 650 donors and added high-resolution HLA genotyping to investigate patterns of TCR occurrence.

CDR1 and CDR2 are drawn from the germline V gene (reference sequence): SGHNT, YYREEE. At the junction V is shortened by 4 bases and J by 4 bases; bases outside the gene matches: 7. The CDR3, cysteine through phenylalanine, is 14 amino acids long. Only CDR3 DNA is held: 42 bases, read in frame from base 1. Receptor libraries were prepared by the immunoSEQ multiplex PCR assay. For the multiplex PCR, a mixture combining 60 forward primers for TCR Vbeta segments and 13 reverse primers for TCR Jbeta segments was used. A multiplex PCR assay on genomic DNA amplified the CDR3 region of rearranged TCR beta genes. The amplified TCR beta libraries were sequenced on the Illumina HiSeq System as 87-base-pair reads. As for the original processing: In a later analysis, tens of millions of unique TCR beta chains were counted across the 690 or so repertoires, and roughly 11 million of these chains were shared by at least two donors. Raw reads were error-corrected and collapsed into unique sequences with a nearest-neighbor algorithm that merged closely related sequences to remove PCR and sequencing errors. To assign V, D and J gene segments, CDR3 sequences were aligned to IMGT reference sequences. For a sequence to be retained, a match of at least six nucleotides was required to both a V gene segment and a J gene segment. Rearrangements were classified as productive when the CDR3 lacked stop codons and remained in frame with V and J, and all other rearrangements were classified as non-productive. CDR3 was defined according to IMGT convention as the region running from the second conserved V-encoded cysteine to the conserved J-encoded phenylalanine. The earlier analysis of about 590 of the donors excluded sequences that lacked an unambiguous match to a single V gene segment. In an earlier analysis of roughly 500 of the donors, V segments were called functional above 56.7% productive rearrangements and were called segregating when the between-donor standard deviation exceeded 5%. To diagnose cytomegalovirus status from the catalog of TCR beta chain sequences, a statistical classification framework was built. V and J gene assignment, in a later analysis, came from comparing TCR nucleotide sequences with IMGT/GENE-DB human TR gene sequences. A later analysis assigned CDR3 sequences and most-parsimonious VDJ recombination scenarios with the TCRdist pipeline. A later analysis defined each TCR beta chain by its CDR3 amino acid sequence plus V-gene family, and excluded reads lacking a unique V-gene family. To address suspected cross-contamination and a sequencing artifact, a later analysis removed 592 highly shared, low-generation-probability nucleotide sequences. In a later analysis, a clonal expansion index was calculated for each public chain from normalized within-repertoire ranks of inferred template counts. In a later analysis, generation probabilities were computed with a VDJ recombination model fitted to out-of-frame rearrangements, and the resulting probabilities were checked against IGoR. In a later analysis, hypergeometric tests were used to score TCR-TCR, TCR-HLA and TCR-CMV co-occurrence, with a repertoire-size bias correction applied to TCR pairs. To estimate false discovery rates, a later analysis permuted the HLA or CMV assignments 20 times. In a later analysis, co-occurring TCRs were grouped with DBSCAN, and TCRdist sequence similarity was added when clustering was performed within HLA-allele-positive subsets. Repertoires with fewer than 30,000 or more than 120,000 public chains were left out of co-occurrence clustering, as were about 5 repertoires with anomalous nucleotide sharing. In TCRdb, the immuneACCESS table is reduced to in-frame sequences with V and J assigned. These tables do not hold every clone; where another copy was compared, an unresolved V gene accounts for under half, and the others remain unexplained. That table furnishes V, J and clone size, whereas the DNA furnished D and trimming. The sample data list around 170,000 clones, and over 70% of these were observed just once. Over 3% of the sample rests with the top ten.

This clone is a singleton in its sample. Its antigen has not been determined. No quality values exist for individual bases; no much larger clone is one base distant. Broader findings and caveats from the paper: In an earlier analysis of about 550 of the donors, most TCR beta V segments were observed in productive rearrangements about 90% or about 30% of the time, broadly matching IMGT annotations. Compared with equally common non-associated chains, HLA-associated TCR beta chains in a later analysis were more clonally expanded and had lower generation probabilities. Because counts were too low, about 18 rarely observed V segments, including chromosome 9 orphons, were excluded from the earlier analysis of roughly 580 of the donors. Correlated functional status among segregating V segments might reflect linkage disequilibrium, but an unknown experimental factor could not be ruled out. The cohort was sequenced for TCR beta chains only, and without alpha or paired-chain data the features that could be detected were limited. The authors suggested that the approach could potentially be extended to other disease states and immunological phenotypes. In a later analysis, most CMV-associated TCR beta chains were found to appear HLA-restricted, with HLA associations seemingly driven largely by CMV exposure. Some IMGT-functional V segments, including TRBV6-2 and TRBV6-3, could not be told apart with the 87-base-pair reads, so those segments were excluded. In a later genetic analysis, a missense DCLRE1C variant was associated with V-gene and J-gene trimming of TCR beta chains, and the association was replicated in an independent cohort. According to a later genetic analysis, donors in an Asian-associated ancestry cluster had fewer N-insertions in productive TCRs than the approximately 630-donor mean. While some public TCRs were present in many individuals, most TCR sequences turned up only very rarely across donors. A further reported finding was that TCR beta sequences accurately predicted the HLA-A and HLA-B alleles for most subjects in the first cohort. A cluster of highly shared sequence variants was judged likely to represent a technical artifact of the sequencing pipeline. Presence/absence analyses assumed roughly uniform sequencing depth across donors, an assumption that may not hold. Three of the identified cytomegalovirus-associated TCR beta chains were confirmed in vitro to be specific for cytomegalovirus antigens. According to a later analysis, TCR association rates differed among HLA loci, with DRB1 alleles showing the most associated TCRs and HLA-C alleles showing the fewest. For the cohort, immune exposure information was limited to CMV serostatus. In a later analysis, about 17,000 TCR beta sequences were associated with specific HLA alleles at a false discovery rate of 0.05. A later analysis reported that several top co-occurrence clusters appeared linked to parvovirus B19, influenza, CMV and Epstein-Barr virus. Strong co-occurrence of HLA alleles, especially DR and DQ, made assigning TCR associations to individual alleles difficult. Because some donors lacked HLA typing at each locus, the association tests relied only on the typed subset. The study listed approximately 150 TCR beta chains as associated with cytomegalovirus. The classifier was reported to diagnose cytomegalovirus status with high specificity and sensitivity in both the original cohort and the validation cohort.

The cohort was made up of 666 healthy bone marrow donors. All cohort members were sampled while nominally healthy, although unrecorded immune exposures were likely present. The donor was CMV seropositive and was included in the group of almost 300 seropositive cohort members. Every donor gave a peripheral blood sample, and the peripheral blood mononuclear cells from that sample were used for TCR beta sequencing. The Qiagen DNeasy Blood Extraction Kit was used to extract genomic DNA from the blood cell samples. The receptor chain draws on TRBV5-4 and TRBJ1-2; 7 nucleotides in the junction match TRBD1. The source is a woman in her forties or fifties in good health and CMV-seropositive. Input material: PBMCs. The CDR3 has the sequence CASSPPGQPYGYTF. The nucleotides read TGTGCCAGCAGCCCCCCGGGACAGCCCTATGGCTACACCTTC.